Given below is one T cell receptor beta chain in context. The sample holds a few counts of this clonotype. The antigen this receptor binds is unknown. Base qualities are not provided; no much larger clone lies one nucleotide away. From its cysteine to its phenylalanine, the CDR3 spans 14 amino acids. The read is trimmed to its CDR3 DNA, 42 bases read in frame from base 1. The germline V gene yields KGHSH for CDR1 and LQKENI for CDR2. After removal of 3 bases from V and 3 bases from J, the junction retains 4 bases not matched to a gene. The data derive from a study of beta chain bispecific antibodies for T cell cancers (dated by TCRdb to the early 2020s). In terms of the full investigation: Healthy donor T cells were cocultured with T cell leukemia lines and bispecific antibodies, then TRBV sequencing of surviving cells measured the depletion of each TRBV family. Jurkat cells expressed surface TRBV12 (TRBV12-3), and HPB-ALL cells expressed surface TRBV5-5.

Findings and caveats that apply to the study as a whole: Leukemia cell line cells were mixed with normal T cells in each sequenced sample, and most of the targeted TRBV signal was derived from the leukemia cells rather than from the normal T cells. Cross-reactivity of the anti-TRBV5-5 antibody with TRBV5-6 was attributed to high sequence similarity between the two genes.

The libraries included unique molecular identifier barcodes, and the barcodes were used to quantify clonotypes. Qiagen AllPrep DNA/RNA Micro kits were used to isolate total RNA, and an Agilent TapeStation was used to check RNA quality. TCR beta libraries were built by 5' RACE: cDNA synthesis followed by two PCR steps using TCR beta constant-region gene-specific primers. An Illumina MiSeq platform was used to sequence the TCR beta libraries. In the paper's pipeline: MIGEC, MiXCR and VDJtools were used for read processing. To get a clonotype's frequency, the unique molecular identifiers belonging to that clonotype were divided by all unique molecular identifiers in the sample. Nonfunctional TRBV genes listed as pseudogenes or open reading frames in IMGT, such as TRBV1, TRBV12-1 and TRBV21, were excluded. The public reads were quality trimmed at Q25 with fastp and then assembled into clones with MiXCR by TCRdb, keeping productive beta chains. Identical CDR3 protein sequences are pooled into one entry, listed with their most common genes and DNA. None of the V and J calls come from the authors' own analysis; TCRdb made them. For this sample there are about 17,000 distinct CDR3 sequences; approximately 2% appear just once. The ten top clones hold 6.9% of the sample.

For roughly three days, T cells were expanded from blood mononuclear cells using either the anti-CD3 antibody OKT3 or CD3/CD28 Dynabeads. The culture conditions for expanded T cells were RPMI 1640 plus 10% fetal bovine serum, recombinant human IL-2 (approximately 100 IU/ml) and IL-7 (approximately 5 ng/ml). Cocultures combined approximately 5 x 10^4 normal T cells with approximately 5 x 10^4 target cells and bispecific antibody in around 100 ul, incubated more than 15 hours at 37°C. Every bispecific antibody was made of two single-chain variable fragments expressed in a single-chain diabody format with a His tag. Effector T cells were obtained from healthy human donors, and peripheral blood mononuclear cells were isolated from leukapheresis samples by Ficoll density gradient centrifugation.

Input material: healthy donor T cells cultured with leukemia cells. The source of this sequence is a human donor in good health. Some clones in this sample may be carry-over from other donors' samples. The chain is made from TRBV18 and TRBJ1-1; 7 nucleotides in the junction match TRBD1. The encoded CDR3 is CASSPFDRDTEAFF. In nucleotides, the sequence is TGTGCCAGCTCACCCTTTGACAGGGACACTGAAGCTTTCTTT.